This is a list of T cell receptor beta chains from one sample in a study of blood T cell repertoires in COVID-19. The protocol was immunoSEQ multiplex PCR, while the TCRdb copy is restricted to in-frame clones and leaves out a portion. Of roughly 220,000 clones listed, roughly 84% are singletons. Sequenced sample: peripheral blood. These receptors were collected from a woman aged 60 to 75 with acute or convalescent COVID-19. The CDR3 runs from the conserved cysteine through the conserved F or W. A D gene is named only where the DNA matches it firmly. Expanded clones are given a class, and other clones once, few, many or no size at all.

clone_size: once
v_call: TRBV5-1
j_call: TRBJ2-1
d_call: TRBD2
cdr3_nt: TGCGCCAGCAGCTTGGAAGCGGGGTCGGTCCATGAGCAGTTCTTC
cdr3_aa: CASSLEAGSVHEQFF

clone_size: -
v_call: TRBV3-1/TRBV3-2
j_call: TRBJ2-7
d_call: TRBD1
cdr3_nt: TGTGCCAGCAGCTCAACAGGGGTGCCATCCTACGAGCAGTACTTC
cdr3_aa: CASSSTGVPSYEQYF

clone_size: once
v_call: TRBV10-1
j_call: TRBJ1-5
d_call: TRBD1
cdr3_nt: TGCGCCAGCAGTGAGGGACAGGGATATTATAGCAATCAGCCCCAGCATTTT
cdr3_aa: CASSEGQGYYSNQPQHF

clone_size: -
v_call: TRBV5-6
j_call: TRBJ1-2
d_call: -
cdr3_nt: TGTGCCAGCAGCTTGGTGGGCAGGGAAGACTATGGCTACACCTTC
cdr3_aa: CASSLVGREDYGYTF

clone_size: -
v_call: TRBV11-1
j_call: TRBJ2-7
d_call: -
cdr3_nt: TGTGCCAGCAGCTTAAACCAGGGAGAAGGGGGCGAGCAGTACTTC
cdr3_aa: CASSLNQGEGGEQYF

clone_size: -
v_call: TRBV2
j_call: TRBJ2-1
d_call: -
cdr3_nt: TGTGCCAGCAGTGAAGGCCACTGGGCGGAGCAGTTCTTC
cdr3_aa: CASSEGHWAEQFF

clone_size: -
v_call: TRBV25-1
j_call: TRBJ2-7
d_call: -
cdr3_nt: TGTGCCAGCAGTGAAGGGGGCAAATACGAGCAGTACTTC
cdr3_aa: CASSEGGKYEQYF

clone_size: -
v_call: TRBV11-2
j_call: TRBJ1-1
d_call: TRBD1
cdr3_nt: TGTGCCAGCAGCCTAAACAGGGGTGGGAGTGAAGCTTTCTTT
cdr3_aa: CASSLNRGGSEAFF

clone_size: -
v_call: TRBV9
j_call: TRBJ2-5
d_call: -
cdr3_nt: TGTGCCAGCAGCACTCAGTCGACTGGGGGGGAGACCCAGTACTTC
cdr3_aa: CASSTQSTGGETQYF

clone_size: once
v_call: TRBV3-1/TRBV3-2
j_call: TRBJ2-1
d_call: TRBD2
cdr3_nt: TGTGCCAGCAGCCAAGGTCCAGCGGGGGGAGAGCAGTTCTTC
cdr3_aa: CASSQGPAGGEQFF

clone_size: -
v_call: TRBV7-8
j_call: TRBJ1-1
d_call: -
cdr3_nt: TGTGCCACTCAGACAGGGAACACTGAAGCTTTCTTT
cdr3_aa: CATQTGNTEAFF

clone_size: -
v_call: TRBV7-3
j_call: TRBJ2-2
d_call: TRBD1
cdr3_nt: TGTGCCAGCAGCTTAACAGCCAATTTATGGACAGGGGAGAACACCGGGGAGCTGTTTTTT
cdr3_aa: CASSLTANLWTGENTGELFF

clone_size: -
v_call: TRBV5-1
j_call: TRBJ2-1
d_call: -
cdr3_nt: TGCGCCAGCAGCTTGTCTCCCCTACAAGGAGGTGAATATATATACAATGAGCAGTTCTTC
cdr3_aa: CASSLSPLQGGEYIYNEQFF

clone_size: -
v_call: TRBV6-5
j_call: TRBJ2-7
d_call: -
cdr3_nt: TGTGCCAGCAGTTATTCACAGGGATACGAGCAGTACTTC
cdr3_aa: CASSYSQGYEQYF

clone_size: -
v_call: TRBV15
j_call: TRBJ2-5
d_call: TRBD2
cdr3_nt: TGTGCCACCAGCAGAGGATTAGCGGGGGTACAAGAGACCCAGTACTTC
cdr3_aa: CATSRGLAGVQETQYF

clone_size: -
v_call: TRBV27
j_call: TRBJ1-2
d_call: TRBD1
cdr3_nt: TGTGCCAGCAGTTTAGGACAGGGGGCATACTATGGCTACACCTTC
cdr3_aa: CASSLGQGAYYGYTF

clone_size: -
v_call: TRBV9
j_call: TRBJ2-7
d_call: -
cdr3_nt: TGTGCCAGCAGCGTAGGGCAGGGCGAGTGGAACGAGCAGTACTTC
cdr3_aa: CASSVGQGEWNEQYF

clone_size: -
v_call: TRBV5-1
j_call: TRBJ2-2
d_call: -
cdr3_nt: TGCGCCAGCAGCTTGGATAACGGGGAGCTGTTTTTT
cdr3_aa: CASSLDNGELFF

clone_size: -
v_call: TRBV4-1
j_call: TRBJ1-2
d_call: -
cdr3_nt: TGCGCCAGCAGCCAAGCTACAGCAAATCTCTATGGCTACACCTTC
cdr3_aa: CASSQATANLYGYTF

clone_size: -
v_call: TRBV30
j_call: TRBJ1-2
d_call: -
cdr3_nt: TGTGCCTTTCAAGACGGGGGCTATGGCTACACCTTC
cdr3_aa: CAFQDGGYGYTF

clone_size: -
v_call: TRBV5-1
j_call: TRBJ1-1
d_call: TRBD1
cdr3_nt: TGCGCCAGCAGCTTGGGGCCAGGGGGCAGCACTGAAGCTTTCTTT
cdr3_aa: CASSLGPGGSTEAFF

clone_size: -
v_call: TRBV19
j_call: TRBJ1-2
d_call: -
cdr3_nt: TGTGCCAGTAGTCCACAGGATTTGTATATGAACTATGGCTACACCTTC
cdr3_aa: CASSPQDLYMNYGYTF

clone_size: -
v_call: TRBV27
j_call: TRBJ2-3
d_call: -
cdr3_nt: TGTGCCAGCAGTTTAGGCAGATTGGATACGCAGTATTTT
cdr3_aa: CASSLGRLDTQYF

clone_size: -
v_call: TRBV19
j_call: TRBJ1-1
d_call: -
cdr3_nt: TGTGCCAGTAGCTACCCTCGTCCACAGGGTACTGAAGCTTTCTTT
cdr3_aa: CASSYPRPQGTEAFF

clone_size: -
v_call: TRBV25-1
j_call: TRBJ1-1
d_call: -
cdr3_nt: TGTGCCAGCAGAGCGGGTGAAGGGTGGAACACTGAAGCTTTCTTT
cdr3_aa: CASRAGEGWNTEAFF

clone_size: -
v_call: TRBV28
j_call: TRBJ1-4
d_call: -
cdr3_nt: TGTGCCAGCAGCCAGCAACAGGCTCTTCATGAAAAACTGTTTTTT
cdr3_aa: CASSQQQALHEKLFF

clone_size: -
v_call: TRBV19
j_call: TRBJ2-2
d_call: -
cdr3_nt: TGTGCCAGTAGTATATTGGGCAGGGCGAACACCGGGGAGCTGTTTTTT
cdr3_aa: CASSILGRANTGELFF

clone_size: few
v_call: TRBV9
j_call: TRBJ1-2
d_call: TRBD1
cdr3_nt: TGTGCCAGCAGCCCCCGCGGGACAGCCCCTAGGGGCTACACCTTC
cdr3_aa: CASSPRGTAPRGYTF

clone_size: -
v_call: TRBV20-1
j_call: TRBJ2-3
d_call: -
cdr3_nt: TGCAGTGCTAGTTTACCTACTAGCACAGATACGCAGTATTTT
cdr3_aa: CSASLPTSTDTQYF

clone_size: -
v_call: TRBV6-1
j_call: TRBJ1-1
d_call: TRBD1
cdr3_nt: TGTGCCAGCAGTGATCGACAGGGAAGGGGGAACACTGAAGCTTTCTTT
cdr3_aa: CASSDRQGRGNTEAFF